These 10 T cell receptor beta chains share one sample of origin, sequenced in a study of graft-versus-host responses after intestinal transplantation. Sequenced by immunoSEQ multiplex PCR; TCRdb stores in-frame clones only, minus some. The data show roughly 20,000 clones, around 43% seen once. Researchers placed approximately 200,000 CFSE-labeled responder cells in culture with approximately 200,000 irradiated, violet-dye-labeled stimulator cells. The sequencing here drew on alloreactive CD8+ T cells from a mixed lymphocyte reaction culture, taken before transplantation. The subset here: CFSE-low proliferating T cells sorted from approximately 6-day pre-transplant mixed lymphocyte reaction (GvH or HvG direction). The receptor source for this set is a human patient who was an organ donor for intestinal transplantation.

V gene TRBV6-5 combines with J gene TRBJ1-2; D is ambiguous. Per germline, CDR1 MNHEY and CDR2 SVGAGI. The CDR3 spans 13 residues. Trimming pared 5 bases from V and 4 bases from J, leaving 11 bases between. The CDR3 nucleotides are TGTGCCAGCAGTCCCCAATTACCCTATGGCTACACCTTC. This codes for CASSPQLPYGYTF.

The rearrangement links TRBV27 to TRBJ2-7; D gene unclear. Trimming removed 1 base from V and 6 bases from J, with 22 bases in between. Germline assignment: CDR1 MNHEY and CDR2 SMNVEV (reference sequence). The CDR3 length is 17 residues. CDR3 amino acids: CASSLYLRKTSFGEQYF. CDR3 coding DNA: TGTGCCAGCAGTTTATATCTACGCAAGACCTCATTTGGCGAGCAGTACTTC.

There are a few counts of this clone. The chain links TRBV9 to TRBJ1-5; TRBD1 matches at 7 bases. Per the germline V gene, CDR1 is SGDLS and CDR2 is YYNGEE. The CDR3 contains 13 residues. V lost 5 bases, J lost 7 bases, and 6 bases stayed unmatched. The DNA of the CDR3 is TGTGCCAGCAGTACAGGGGTTAACCAGCCCCAGCATTTT. Its translation is CASSTGVNQPQHF.

The rearrangement joins TRBV29-1 to TRBJ1-2; TRBD1 matches at 7 bases. Germline V gene sequence: CDR1 SQVTM, CDR2 ANQGSEA. The CDR3 spans 13 residues. J gave up 3 bases and V 6 bases, and 7 bases lay outside the gene matches. This chain's CDR3 is CSVAEGADYGYTF. For the CDR3, the DNA is TGCAGCGTGGCAGAGGGGGCGGACTATGGCTACACCTTC. Full variable domain (rest looked up from reference TRBV29-1 and TRBJ1-2): SAVISQKPSRDICQRGTSLTIQCQVDSQVTMMFWYRQQPGQSLTLIATANQGSEATYESGFVIDKFPISRPNLTFSTLTVSNMSPEDSSIYLCSVAEGADYGYTFGSGTRLTVV.

V is TRBV30 and J is TRBJ1-1; D not certain. Trimming shortened V by 3 bases and J by 7 bases, and 18 bases separated the two germline ends. The CDR3 totals 14 residues. Germline-derived CDR1 and CDR2 are GTSNPN and SVGIG (reference sequence). The CDR3 here is CAWRAGLLWGEAFF. CDR3 sequence (DNA): TGTGCCTGGAGAGCGGGGTTACTGTGGGGTGAAGCTTTCTTT.

CDR3 residues: CAWSSGAGTDTQYF. Written as DNA, the CDR3 is TGTGCCTGGAGTTCCGGGGCGGGCACAGATACGCAGTATTTT. The J gene is TRBJ2-3, the V gene TRBV30, with D tentatively TRBD1 or TRBD2 (5 bases each). The CDR3 runs 14 residues. V lost 2 bases and J lost 1, with 10 bases in between. Per germline, CDR1 GTSNPN and CDR2 SVGIG (reference sequence).

V gene TRBV6-1 combines with J gene TRBJ2-7, with 8 bases aligning to TRBD2. The CDR3 runs 13 residues. The germline gives CDR1 MNHNS, CDR2 SASEGT. The V gene end was trimmed by 5 bases and the J gene end by 3 bases; junction bases not matched to a gene: 3. The CDR3 DNA reads as TGTGCCAGCAGTTTCGGGAGGGTCTACGAGCAGTACTTC. As protein: CASSFGRVYEQYF.

The V call is TRBV28, the J call TRBJ1-2; 7 bases line up with TRBD1. This CDR3 has 14 amino acids. Germline V gene data show CDR1 as MDHEN and CDR2 as SYDVKM. With 8 bases clipped from V and 3 bases from J, the junction kept 9 bases outside the gene matches. The CDR3 nucleotides read TGTGCCAGCCTACCGGTAGGGGGCTACTATGGCTACACCTTC. Residues: CASLPVGGYYGYTF.

V gene TRBV7-2 combines with J gene TRBJ2-1; D may be TRBD2 (5 bases). Trimming pared 0 bases from V and 9 bases from J, leaving 15 bases between. The CDR3 loop spans 15 amino acids. CDR1 is SGHTA, CDR2 FQGNSA, per germline. The CDR3 DNA follows: TGTGCCAGCAGCTTAGCGACGCTGGCTGGAGGTGAGCAGTTCTTC. The encoded protein is CASSLATLAGGEQFF.

In its sample, this clone was seen a few times. V and J are TRBV5-1 and TRBJ1-1; tentative D call: TRBD1 (6 bases). Per germline, CDR1 SGHRS and CDR2 YFSETQ. Between the trimmed V and J ends, which lost 0 bases and 1 base, there was a span of 10 bases. The CDR3 runs 15 residues. CDR3 bases: TGCGCCAGCAGCTTGGAGGGGACATCGAACACTGAAGCTTTCTTT. Its translation is CASSLEGTSNTEAFF.